This TCR beta chain was sequenced during a study of blood T cell repertoires in COVID-19 (dated by TCRdb to about 2020). Background for the entire study: The collaborator samples originated in the United States, Italy and Spain and spanned the acute and convalescent phases of COVID-19. Samples came from the ongoing ImmuneRACE study (first 160 participants) plus 1,254 subjects from 6 global collaborators. The repertoires were released in a freely available public database intended as a resource for research on the immune response to SARS-CoV-2. Nearly every sample came with metadata listing a de-identified subject ID, COVID-19 status, age in years and sex. Where available, HLA class I and class II types were taken from metadata supplied by the sample provider and were not determined by assay-based typing. The dataset comprised deeply sampled blood TCRbeta repertoires from subjects exposed to, actively infected with, or recovered from COVID-19. The material from the prospective study consisted of cDNA or gDNA derived from T cells, B-cell-depleted T cells, or PBMCs. Overall study outcomes, separate from this receptor: Clinical and demographic metadata were provided uncurated, with the amount varying by source and participant.

On this clone itself: Its recognized antigen is unknown. One base away there is no much larger clone; base qualities are not given.

In the prospective study, participants were roughly 18 to 100 years old, resided in fewer than 25 geographic areas of the United States, and were enrolled through a virtual design. To assign participants to cohorts, the prospective study relied on clinical history that participants themselves reported in a screening survey and a study questionnaire. Mobile phlebotomists in the prospective study collected whole blood, serum and a nasopharyngeal or oropharyngeal swab from every participant. Prospective study participants could optionally give additional blood draws and questionnaires over an approximately 2-month period. Before DNA extraction, blood samples from the prospective study were shipped at room temperature or frozen. The immunoSEQ Assay, a bias-controlled multiplex PCR, was used to amplify TCRbeta CDR3 regions from genomic DNA. As for the authors' bioinformatics: Nucleated cell counts per sample were estimated from amplification of reference gene primers within the assay. To quantify the absolute abundance of each unique TCRbeta CDR3 rearrangement, sequence reads were collapsed and filtered. Productive Simpson clonality was computed per sample as the square root of Simpson's diversity index over productive rearrangements. Entries here come from immuneACCESS through TCRdb and include only in-frame sequences with V and J called. Some clones fail to appear in such tables; in the studies checked, an unresolved V gene covers under half of the shortfall, and the cause of the remainder is unknown. D and trimming come from the DNA, and the V and J calls and clone size come from that table. In this sample the table shows around 200,000 clones, over 80% of which occur a single time. The ten largest clones capture over 9% of the sample.

Trimming accounts for 4 bases at V and 5 bases at J, while the number of junction bases matched to no gene is 8. Based on the germline V gene (reference sequence), the CDR1 and CDR2 sequences are LNHDA and SQIVND. From its cysteine to its phenylalanine, the CDR3 spans 16 amino acids. Only the CDR3 DNA is retained, 48 bases long and in frame from the first base. Sequenced material: PBMCs or T cells enriched from blood (not recorded which). The sequence links TRBV19 to TRBJ1-5, with 10 junctional bases fitting TRBD1. This sequence was found in a young man with acute COVID-19. The nucleotide sequence reads TGTGCCAGTAGTAGAGACAGGGGGCGTCCCCATCAGCCCCAGCATTTT. It encodes CASSRDRGRPHQPQHF.